The clone carrying this TCR beta chain showed up just a few times. TCRdb reanalysed the RT-PCR reads using MiXCR and keeps one entry per CDR3 protein. This sample has fewer than 400,000 distinct CDR3 sequences, with 21% found just once. This specimen belongs to a study of response to subunit inactivated influenza vaccine. Trimming shortened V by 6 bases and J by 3 bases, and 18 bases separated the two germline ends. The CDR3 sequence is 16 residues long. CDR1 is KGHSH, CDR2 LQKENI, per germline. The TCR sequence derives from a man between 45 and 75 years old who received an inactivated influenza vaccine. The sequencing used PBMCs from blood, collected less than 22 months after vaccination. The chain joins TRBV18 to TRBJ1-3; D not resolved. The CDR3 bases are TGTGCCAGCTCCTACCCGAGGTTCGCGGATGGAAACACCATATATTTT. Protein sequence: CASSYPRFADGNTIYF.